The 29 T cell receptor beta chains below come from one sample, sequenced in a study of T cells in Graves' hyperthyroidism and ophthalmopathy. What was amplified from RNA transcripts were TCR beta CDR3 regions. Primed by the HTBI set, a first-round RT-PCR was run on the TCR CDR3. MiXCR was run by TCRdb on the multiplex PCR reads, yielding one entry per CDR3 protein. Among approximately 430,000 distinct CDR3 sequences listed, approximately 14% were seen once. Sequences were obtained from blood. The receptors were sampled from a young man with Graves' ophthalmopathy.

This clonotype was detected ten times or more. The V gene is TRBV6-1, the J gene TRBJ2-1, with TRBD2 identical over 8 bases. This CDR3 has 14 residues. V lost 6 bases to trimming and J lost 5 bases; unmatched junction nucleotides: 6. The germline V gene has CDR1 MNHNS and CDR2 SASEGT. CDR3 bases: TGTGCCAGCAGGCTACTAGCGGATAACAATGAGCAGTTCTTC. This codes for CASRLLADNNEQFF.

Of note for this clonotype: A much larger clone sits a single nucleotide away, making a read error possible. V and J are TRBV2 and TRBJ2-7, with 10 bases matching TRBD2. The V gene end was trimmed by 6 bases and the J gene end by 6 bases; junction bases not matched to a gene: 11. The CDR3 has 15 amino acids. The germline V gene encodes CDR1 SNHLY and CDR2 FYNNEI. DNA of the CDR3: TGTGCCAGCAGCCACGGGACTAGCGCAACCTGCGAGCAGTACTTC. This sequence encodes CASSHGTSATCEQYF.

This clonotype was seen at least ten times. The chain uses TRBV20-1 and TRBJ2-7; 7 nucleotides line up with TRBD2. The ends lost 3 bases at V and 1 base at J; junction bases unmatched: 0. The CDR3 covers 12 residues. In germline, CDR1 is DFQATT, CDR2 SNEGSKA (reference sequence). The CDR3 protein is CSASGRSYEQYF. The CDR3 DNA reads TGCAGTGCTAGCGGGAGGTCCTACGAGCAGTACTTC.

The J gene is TRBJ2-1, the V gene TRBV4-2; D remains unclear. The length of the CDR3 is 14 residues. The V end was cut by 2 bases, the J end by 2 bases, with 7 bases between. The germline CDR1 and CDR2 sequences are LGHNA and YNFKEQ. The DNA of the CDR3 is TGTGCCAGCAGCCAATCCGGTGCCTACAATGAGCAGTTCTTC. It encodes CASSQSGAYNEQFF.

This clonotype was counted many times. The chain is built from TRBV2 and TRBJ2-4, with D possibly TRBD2 on 5 matching bases. V was pared by 10 bases and J by 0 bases, with 13 bases between. The CDR3 covers 14 residues. Germline CDR1 and CDR2: SNHLY and FYNNEI. The CDR3 DNA follows: TGTGCCACCATGAGGGAAATAGCCAAAAACATTCAGTACTTC. This codes for CATMREIAKNIQYF.

The CDR3: CASSPRQDRATDTQYF. The CDR3, as DNA: TGTGCCAGCTCACCAAGGCAAGACAGGGCCACAGATACGCAGTATTTT. The chain uses TRBV18 and TRBJ2-3; 7 bases agree with TRBD1. Germline assignment: CDR1 KGHSH and CDR2 LQKENI. Trimming took 2 bases from V and 2 from J; bases not matched to a gene: 7. The CDR3 length is 16 residues.

There are a few counts of this clonotype. This sequence joins TRBV18 and TRBJ2-6, with unresolved D. Germline V gene lookup returns CDR1 KGHSH and CDR2 LQKENI. Between the trimmed V and J ends, which lost 0 bases and 2 bases, there was a span of 2 bases. This CDR3 contains 14 residues. The CDR3 DNA follows: TGTGCCAGCTCACCACCGGCTGGGGCCAACGTCCTGACTTTC. The encoded protein is CASSPPAGANVLTF.

This clonotype was counted only a few times. The rearrangement joins TRBV6-1 to TRBJ2-3; possible D gene TRBD2, 5 bases. Germline V gives CDR1 MNHNS, CDR2 SASEGT. CDR3 length equals 14 residues. V lost 5 bases and J 4 bases, leaving 13 bases between the germline ends. The CDR3 spells CASSNLRGADTQYF. In nucleotides, the CDR3 is TGTGCCAGCAGTAACCTCCGGGGTGCAGATACGCAGTATTTT.

This clonotype was recorded many times. The genes are TRBV11-2 and TRBJ2-7; D is undetermined. This CDR3 region has 14 residues. Germline lookup yields CDR1 SGHAT and CDR2 FQNNGV. With 1 base removed from V and 0 bases from J, the gap between germline ends came to 7 bases. The DNA of the CDR3 is TGTGCCAGCAGCTTAGTCGGATTCTCCTACGAGCAGTACTTC. Its protein is CASSLVGFSYEQYF.

The table lists this clonotype with many counts. The chain uses TRBV3-1 and TRBJ2-7; the D is unclear. CDR3 length: 15 residues. Between the trimmed V and J ends, which lost 0 bases and 3 bases, there was a span of 12 bases. CDR1 and CDR2 (germline): LGHDT, YNNKEL (reference sequence). Written as DNA, the CDR3 is TGTGCCAGCAGCCAAGAAGTCGGATACAACTACGAGCAGTACTTC. Translation: CASSQEVGYNYEQYF.

This clonotype was counted only a few times. CDR3 coding DNA: TGTGCCAGCAGCCCACAAGGGACAGCTTCTGGAAACACCATATATTTT. This sequence encodes CASSPQGTASGNTIYF. The chain employs TRBV7-2 and TRBJ1-3, with 7 bases that match TRBD1. This CDR3 comprises 16 residues. V gave up 5 bases and J gave up 1 base; unmatched junction bases: 8. Germline V gene sequence: CDR1 SGHTA, CDR2 FQGNSA. Looking up the rest from reference TRBV7-2 and TRBJ1-3 gives the full variable domain: GAGVSQSPSNKVTEKGKDVELRCDPISGHTALYWYRQSLGQGLEFLIYFQGNSAPDKSGLPSDRFSAERTGGSVSTLTIQRTQQEDSAVYLCASSPQGTASGNTIYFGEGSWLTVV.

The J gene is TRBJ1-1, the V gene TRBV10-3, with 7 bases aligning to TRBD1. Germline V gives CDR1 ENHRY, CDR2 SYGVKD. V lost 2 bases and J lost 1; bases outside the gene matches: 1. This CDR3 spans 14 amino acids. CDR3 DNA: TGTGCCATCAGTGAGGGGACAGCGAACACTGAAGCTTTCTTT. Protein sequence: CAISEGTANTEAFF.

This clonotype was found many times. The chain uses TRBV11-2 and TRBJ2-7; unclear D gene. Germline V gives CDR1 SGHAT, CDR2 FQNNGV. Trimming cost V 5 bases and J 5 bases, with 13 bases left between them. The CDR3 contains 13 residues. CDR3 bases: TGTGCCAGCAGCGAAAGGCCCAGCGACGAGCAGTACTTC. Translating gives CASSERPSDEQYF. Variable domain in full (rest from reference TRBV11-2 and TRBJ2-7): EAGVAQSPRYKIIEKRQSVAFWCNPISGHATLYWYQQILGQGPKLLIQFQNNGVVDDSQLPKDRFSAERLKGVDSTLKIQPAKLEDSAVYLCASSERPSDEQYFGPGTRLTVT.

This clonotype was seen a few times. The gene calls are TRBV27 and TRBJ2-1; 7 bases are a match to TRBD2. The CDR3 spans 16 residues. Trimming removed 4 bases from V and 0 bases from J; junction bases left unmatched: 6. The germline V gene encodes CDR1 MNHEY and CDR2 SMNVEV (reference sequence). The CDR3 spells CASSSRTRGSYNEQFF. CDR3 DNA sequence: TGTGCCAGCAGTTCCCGGACTAGGGGCTCCTACAATGAGCAGTTCTTC.

The chain joins TRBV20-1 to TRBJ2-5, with 10 bases aligning to TRBD2. CDR1 and CDR2 from the germline V gene are DFQATT and SNEGSKA (reference sequence). The CDR3 is 15 amino acids. V lost 5 bases to trimming and J lost 4 bases; unmatched junction nucleotides: 10. The CDR3 bases are TGCAGTGCTGACGCTAGCGGGGGCATCCGAGAGACCCAGTACTTC. Translated: CSADASGGIRETQYF.

J is TRBJ2-3 and V is TRBV15; TRBD2 agrees at 10 bases. J lost 4 bases, V lost 6 bases, and 7 bases had no gene match. The CDR3 length is 15 residues. Germline assignment: CDR1 LNHNV and CDR2 YYDKDF (reference sequence). The DNA of the CDR3 is TGTGCCACCAGTCCGGGACTAGCGACCTCAGATACGCAGTATTTT. Its translation: CATSPGLATSDTQYF.

This chain links TRBV20-1 with TRBJ1-2, with no clear D. V was pared by 5 bases and J by 8 bases, with 18 bases between. Germline values: CDR1 DFQATT, CDR2 SNEGSKA (reference sequence). The CDR3 contains 13 residues. The CDR3 sequence: CSALIDVPPGYTF. The CDR3 coding sequence is TGCAGTGCTCTTATAGACGTCCCCCCGGGCTACACCTTC.

The chain links TRBV9 to TRBJ2-5; 8 bases are a match to TRBD1. Germline V gives CDR1 SGDLS, CDR2 YYNGEE. The CDR3 sequence is 13 residues long. Trimming took 9 bases from V and 5 from J; bases not matched to a gene: 9. The CDR3 DNA reads TGTGCCACCAGTGAGTGGACAGGGGAGACCCAGTACTTC. Amino acids: CATSEWTGETQYF.

This clonotype was detected a few times. V usage is TRBV7-2 and J usage is TRBJ2-5, with D maybe TRBD2 (6 bases). Germline V lookup: CDR1 SGHTA, CDR2 FQGNSA. The CDR3 has 16 residues. Trimming took off 0 bases at V and 10 bases at J, with 21 bases between the two ends. In DNA, the CDR3 is TGTGCCAGCAGCTTAGCCAGCGCGGGGTCTCAAGGTAGCCAGTACTTC. Translation gives CASSLASAGSQGSQYF.

This clonotype occurred many times. V gene TRBV10-3 combines with J gene TRBJ1-5; D might be TRBD1 (5 bases). The CDR3 is 19 amino acids. Germline CDR1 ENHRY, CDR2 SYGVKD. Trimming pared 3 bases from V and 0 bases from J, leaving 21 bases between. The CDR3 sequence: CAISDGGSTRIYSNQPQHF. DNA for the CDR3: TGTGCCATCAGTGATGGGGGGAGTACCCGGATTTATAGCAATCAGCCCCAGCATTTT.

This clonotype was observed many times. V is TRBV7-8 and J is TRBJ1-6; D is unclear. This CDR3 has 12 amino acids. Germline assignment: CDR1 SGHVS and CDR2 FQNEAQ. The ends were cut back, 6 bases at V and 8 bases at J, with 8 bases in the middle. CDR3 sequence reads: CASRPQDSPLHF. Here the CDR3 DNA reads TGTGCCAGCAGACCTCAAGATTCACCCCTCCACTTT. The complete variable domain, with remaining parts taken from reference TRBV7-8 and TRBJ1-6, reads GAGVSQSPRYKVAKRGQDVALRCDPISGHVSLFWYQQALGQGPEFLTYFQNEAQLDKSGLPSDRFFAERPEGSVSTLKIQRTQQEDSAVYLCASRPQDSPLHFGNGTRLTVT.

The rearrangement uses TRBV29-1 and TRBJ2-4, with 7 bases lining up with TRBD1. The CDR3 runs 15 residues. CDR1 and CDR2 from the germline V gene are SQVTM and ANQGSEA. V trimming: 7 bases; J trimming: 6 bases; junction bases outside the gene matches: 15. CDR3 DNA sequence: TGCAGCGCCACACCCGGGACAGAGGGGAGAAACATTCAGTACTTC. Protein: CSATPGTEGRNIQYF.

The rearrangement uses TRBV19 and TRBJ2-7; the D gene is possibly TRBD2 (6 bases). The CDR3 is 16 residues long. The V and J ends lost 3 bases and 4 bases respectively, with 19 bases between them. Germline assignment: CDR1 LNHDA and CDR2 SQIVND (reference sequence). Here the CDR3 DNA reads TGTGCCAGTAGTATGGGAGCGGGTGCTAAGGCTTACGAGCAGTACTTC. Translated, it gives CASSMGAGAKAYEQYF.

The rearrangement joins TRBV6-1 to TRBJ2-1, with D hard to call. The germline V gene encodes CDR1 MNHNS and CDR2 SASEGT. The CDR3 sequence is 16 residues long. With 2 bases removed from V and 0 bases from J, the gap between germline ends came to 11 bases. DNA of the CDR3: TGTGCCAGCAGTGAAAGTGTCCGTCACTCCTACAATGAGCAGTTCTTC. Amino acids: CASSESVRHSYNEQFF.

This clonotype was found a few times. The V gene is TRBV18, the J gene TRBJ1-2; perhaps TRBD1 as D (5 bases). Germline V CDR1 and CDR2: KGHSH, LQKENI. CDR3 length: 17 amino acids. The ends were cut back, 2 bases at V and 0 bases at J, with 16 bases in the middle. The CDR3 nucleotides read TGTGCCAGCTCACCAAGTGTTGGGGGAGCAGCTAACTATGGCTACACCTTC. Amino acid sequence: CASSPSVGGAANYGYTF.

This clonotype was counted ten times or more. This chain connects TRBV7-2 to TRBJ2-3; TRBD2 agrees at 11 bases. This CDR3 is built from 15 residues. Germline CDR1 reads SGHTA; CDR2 reads FQGNSA. V was clipped by 5 bases and J by 4 bases; unmatched bases: 5. Written as DNA, the CDR3 is TGTGCCAGCAGCACGTCTAGCGGGGGGTCAGATACGCAGTATTTT. The encoded protein is CASSTSSGGSDTQYF.

In regard to this clonotype: A much larger clonotype is one base distant, so this may be a read error. The chain carries TRBV10-3 and TRBJ1-5; D perhaps matches TRBD1 (5 bases). The CDR3 is made up of 15 amino acids. The ends were cut back, 5 bases at V and 2 bases at J, with 13 bases in the middle. CDR1 and CDR2 (germline): ENHRY, SYGVKD. In DNA form, the CDR3 reads TGTGCCATCAGTCCCGTCGGGGGGGGCAATCAGCCCCAGCATTTT. Encoded protein: CAISPVGGGNQPQHF.

There are many counts of this clonotype. The DNA for the CDR3 is TGTGCCAGCAGCCAGGCGGGACAGGGGTACGAGCAGTACTTC. The encoded protein is CASSQAGQGYEQYF. The chain is built from TRBV7-3 and TRBJ2-7, with 10 bases matching TRBD1. Germline CDR1 is SGHTA and CDR2 is FQGTGA. The V segment lost 5 bases and the J segment 4 bases; nucleotides outside the gene matches: 5. This CDR3 contains 14 residues.

This clonotype was counted at least ten times. This rearrangement joins TRBV7-2 to TRBJ1-5, with no clear D. CDR3 length: 15 residues. Germline CDR1 reads SGHTA; CDR2 reads FQGNSA. Trimming stripped 1 base from V and 0 bases from J, with 7 bases between. CDR3 DNA sequence: TGTGCCAGCAGCTTAGGTCCGTATAGCAATCAGCCCCAGCATTTT. It codes for CASSLGPYSNQPQHF. Together with reference TRBV7-2 and TRBJ1-5, the CDR3 gives the full variable domain: GAGVSQSPSNKVTEKGKDVELRCDPISGHTALYWYRQSLGQGLEFLIYFQGNSAPDKSGLPSDRFSAERTGGSVSTLTIQRTQQEDSAVYLCASSLGPYSNQPQHFGDGTRLSIL.